This T cell receptor (beta chain) was sequenced in a study of blood T cell repertoires in COVID-19 (TCRdb year 2020). About the study as a whole: The collaborator samples originated in the United States, Italy and Spain and spanned the acute and convalescent phases of COVID-19. The prospective study material was composed of cDNA or gDNA derived from T cells, B-cell-depleted T cells, or PBMCs. Deeply sampled blood TCRbeta repertoires from subjects exposed to, actively infected with, or recovered from COVID-19 were included in the dataset. The repertoires were made available in a free public database intended to serve as a resource for research on the immune response to SARS-CoV-2. The samples were drawn from the first 160 participants of the ongoing ImmuneRACE study and from more than 1,000 subjects provided by 6 global collaborators. The sample metadata nearly always contained a de-identified subject ID, COVID-19 status, age in years and sex. HLA class I and class II types, where available, came from metadata supplied by the sample provider rather than from assay-based typing. The paper as a whole reports these results and caveats: How much clinical and demographic metadata was included differed by source and by participant, and the metadata was provided uncurated.

As to this clone: Its antigen specificity is not known. Within one base of it there is no much larger clone, and no base qualities were kept.

The germline V gene (reference sequence) sets CDR1 to MNHNY and CDR2 to SVGAGI. V is shortened by 4 bases, J by 1 base, and the region joining them spans 13 bases. The CDR3 goes from the cysteine to the phenylalanine over 16 residues. The entry retains the CDR3 DNA only, 48 bases that are in frame from base 1. The immunoSEQ Assay, a bias-controlled multiplex PCR, was used to amplify TCRbeta CDR3 regions from genomic DNA. On the study's bioinformatics: Within the assay, amplification of reference gene primers was used to estimate how many nucleated cells each sample contained. To quantify the absolute abundance of each unique TCRbeta CDR3 rearrangement, sequence reads were collapsed and filtered. For each sample, productive Simpson clonality was calculated by taking the square root of Simpson's diversity index across productive rearrangements. TCRdb holds this immuneACCESS table with in-frame rearrangements only. Some clones are missing; in checked studies, unresolved V genes explain under half, and the rest has no known cause. V and J calls plus clone size are reproduced from that table; the DNA served to infer D and trimming. The sample data list 69,000 or so clones, and nearly 90% of these were observed just once. Approximately 5.3% of the sample is held by the ten biggest clonotypes.

Whole blood was collected in K2EDTA tubes by collaborating institutions according to the institutions' own protocols. Collaborator samples were shipped for TCRbeta analysis as frozen whole blood, isolated PBMCs, or DNA extracted from either sample type. Recombination joined TRBV6-6 with TRBJ2-2, and perhaps TRBD1 as D gene, on 6 matching bases. The TCR sequence derives from a man aged 50 to 60 with acute or convalescent COVID-19. The sample was peripheral blood. The bases are TGTGCCAGCAGTTCCGGACAGTCGGGGAACACCGGGGAGCTGTTTTTT. This is translated as CASSSGQSGNTGELFF.